The T cell receptor beta chain described here comes from a study of neurological immune-mediated disorders. One entry per CDR3 protein results from TCRdb running MiXCR on the 5' RACE reads. The sample lists 110,000 or so distinct CDR3 sequences, approximately 3.2% occurring once. This CDR3 has 18 amino acids. Trimming removed 5 bases at V and 0 bases at J, with 17 bases between. The germline gives CDR1 MNHEY, CDR2 SVGEGT. Study-wide results and limits: Phylogenetic grouping assigned the repertoires of 18 of 34 multiple sclerosis patients to a single related-CDR3 cluster, representing a possible signature. The greatest degree of TCR clonal expansion was observed in HTLV-1-associated myelopathy, with the lowest in multiple sclerosis, below that of healthy controls.

Comments on this clonotype: The antigen remains undetermined.

This clonotype was sampled from a woman aged 25 to 39 with multiple sclerosis. V usage is TRBV6-2 or TRBV6-3 and J usage is TRBJ2-6, with a possible D match to TRBD1 (5 bases). Material for sequencing was PBMCs. CDR3 residues: CASSTPGLGPSGANVLTF. The DNA of the CDR3 is TGTGCCAGCAGTACCCCAGGGTTAGGGCCCTCTGGGGCCAACGTCCTGACTTTC.